What follows are 20 T cell receptor beta chains derived from one specimen sequenced in a study of blood T cells in healthy people across ages. A second PCR of roughly 7 to 11 cycles used a sample-barcoded 5' primer and a J-beta primer mix. In TCRdb, the 5' RACE reads were re-called with MiXCR into one record per CDR3 protein. The table lists 800,000 to 950,000 distinct CDR3 sequences, approximately 32% of them singletons. These data were also filed under a second study, of T cells of mothers and their children.

The source material was blood. These receptors were obtained from a middle-aged woman in good health.

The J gene is TRBJ2-2, the V gene TRBV5-1; 11 bases align to TRBD2. Germline trimming cut 4 bases from V and 5 bases from J; bases unmatched to any gene: 4. The CDR3 spans 15 residues. Germline V lookup: CDR1 SGHRS, CDR2 YFSETQ. The CDR3 region has the DNA TGCGCCAGCAGCCTCCCTAGCGGGGGGACCGGGGAGCTGTTTTTT. The encoded protein is CASSLPSGGTGELFF.

This clonotype occurred many times. A junction boundary mismatches the germline segment, possibly from a read error. The chain joins TRBV5-1 to TRBJ2-5; 7 bases are shared with TRBD1. In germline, CDR1 is SGHRS, CDR2 YFSETQ. The CDR3 runs 13 residues. CDR3: CASSLNRGETQYF. Here the CDR3 DNA reads TGTGCCAGCAGCTTAAACAGGGGAGAGACCCAGTACTTC. Full variable domain (outside the CDR3, taken from reference TRBV5-1 and TRBJ2-5): KAGVTQTPRYLIKTRGQQVTLSCSPISGHRSVSWYQQTPGQGLQFLFEYFSETQRNKGNFPGRFSGRQFSNSRSEMNVSTLELGDSALYLCASSLNRGETQYFGPGTRLLVL.

This clonotype has more than one count but fewer than ten. J is TRBJ2-3 and V is TRBV6-1; no definite D call. This CDR3 comprises 13 residues. CDR1 is MNHNS, CDR2 SASEGT, per germline. V was clipped by 6 bases and J by 4 bases, with 11 bases between them. Here the CDR3 reads CASRAAVPDTQYF. In nucleotides, the CDR3 is TGTGCCAGCAGGGCGGCAGTCCCAGATACGCAGTATTTT.

The chain has TRBV7-9 and TRBJ1-2, with 12 positions matching TRBD1. CDR3 length: 15 residues. Germline trimming cut 4 bases from V and 8 bases from J; bases unmatched to any gene: 8. Germline CDR1 is SEHNR and CDR2 is FQNEAQ (reference sequence). CDR3 sequence reads: CASSWGQGATEGYTF. Here the CDR3 DNA reads TGTGCCAGCAGCTGGGGACAGGGGGCTACAGAAGGCTACACCTTC.

The chain employs TRBV4-1 and TRBJ2-3; D is possibly TRBD1 or TRBD2 (5 bases each). The CDR3 runs 18 residues. Germline lookup yields CDR1 MGHRA and CDR2 YSYEKL. Trimming stripped 2 bases from V and 7 bases from J, with 25 bases between. The CDR3 coding sequence is TGCGCCAGCAGCCAAATCGGGAAGGCTTTCGGCAGGGCATATACGCAGTATTTT. The encoded protein is CASSQIGKAFGRAYTQYF.

There are many counts of this clonotype. V and J are TRBV27 and TRBJ1-2; possible D gene TRBD1, 5 bases. Germline CDR1 is MNHEY and CDR2 is SMNVEV (reference sequence). The CDR3 consists of 15 residues. V dropped 5 bases and J dropped 2 bases, with 15 bases sitting between them. The CDR3 DNA sequence: TGTGCCAGCAGTCCTGGATGGGGCCAAAACTATGGCTACACCTTC. Encoded protein: CASSPGWGQNYGYTF.

The chain joins TRBV2 to TRBJ1-4; D is undetermined. The CDR3 is made up of 14 amino acids. Germline V lookup: CDR1 SNHLY, CDR2 FYNNEI. The ends were cut back, 0 bases at V and 8 bases at J, with 10 bases in the middle. Here the CDR3 DNA reads TGTGCCAGCAGTGAAGCAGCGGGGTTCGAAAAACTGTTTTTT. This translates into CASSEAAGFEKLFF.

This clonotype showed up just a few times. CDR3 loop: CATSRVDSEETQYF. The CDR3, as DNA: TGTGCCACCAGCAGAGTAGACTCTGAAGAGACCCAGTACTTC. V usage is TRBV15 and J usage is TRBJ2-5; D is uncertain. The germline V and J ends were trimmed by 1 base and 3 bases, with 9 bases remaining between them. The CDR3 runs 14 residues. The germline gives CDR1 LNHNV, CDR2 YYDKDF (reference sequence).

This clonotype was counted only a few times. The rearrangement joins TRBV7-3 to TRBJ1-5, with D hard to call. Trimming removed 2 bases from V and 3 bases from J, with 14 bases in between. CDR3 length equals 16 residues. Germline V lookup: CDR1 SGHTA, CDR2 FQGTGA. CDR3 bases: TGTGCCAGCAGCTTAGCGTTCGGCGATCTCAATCAGCCCCAGCATTTT. Translation gives CASSLAFGDLNQPQHF. Drawing the rest from reference TRBV7-3 and TRBJ1-5, the complete variable domain is GAGVSQTPSNKVTEKGKYVELRCDPISGHTALYWYRQSLGQGPEFLIYFQGTGAADDSGLPNDRFFAVRPEGSVSTLKIQRTERGDSAVYLCASSLAFGDLNQPQHFGDGTRLSIL.

The chain combines TRBV18 with TRBJ1-2, with D hard to call. The CDR3 has 14 amino acids. Germline V CDR1 and CDR2: KGHSH, LQKENI. The V end was cut by 2 bases, the J end by 2 bases, with 9 bases between. CDR3 region: CASSPREFNYGYTF. The CDR3 DNA reads TGTGCCAGCTCACCAAGGGAATTCAACTATGGCTACACCTTC. The variable domain in full, with the rest retrieved from reference TRBV18 and TRBJ1-2, is NAGVMQNPRHLVRRRGQEARLRCSPMKGHSHVYWYRQLPEEGLKFMVYLQKENIIDESGMPKERFSAEFPKEGPSILRIQQVVRGDSAAYFCASSPREFNYGYTFGSGTRLTVV.

This clonotype was recorded a few times. The chain employs TRBV28 and TRBJ2-4, with a weak D call TRBD2 (5 bases). From germline, CDR1 is MDHEN and CDR2 SYDVKM. The CDR3 totals 13 residues. Deletions cut 3 bases from V and 3 bases from J, with 6 bases between. This CDR3 is CASSFRDKNIQYF. The CDR3 DNA reads as TGTGCCAGCAGTTTTCGGGACAAAAACATTCAGTACTTC.

The chain has TRBV28 and TRBJ1-3, with D perhaps matching TRBD1 (5 bases). Trimming took off 4 bases at V and 0 bases at J, with 10 bases between the two ends. The CDR3 has 15 residues. Germline values: CDR1 MDHEN, CDR2 SYDVKM. The CDR3: CASSSRGSSGNTIYF. In DNA, the CDR3 is TGTGCCAGCAGTTCTCGGGGGAGCTCTGGAAACACCATATATTTT.

This clonotype was seen only a few times. This chain joins TRBV10-3 and TRBJ2-3; either TRBD1 or TRBD2 may supply D (5 bases each). The germline V and J ends were trimmed by 7 bases and 1 base, with 12 bases remaining between them. There are 14 residues in the CDR3. CDR1 and CDR2 from the germline V gene are ENHRY and SYGVKD. The CDR3 loop reads CAITRMGGTDTQYF. The DNA for the CDR3 is TGTGCCATCACTCGAATGGGGGGCACAGATACGCAGTATTTT.

In this sample, this clonotype turned up many times. The rearrangement links TRBV27 to TRBJ2-7; D not certain. The CDR3 extends over 16 amino acids. V lost 5 bases and J lost 0, with 17 bases in between. Germline assignment: CDR1 MNHEY and CDR2 SMNVEV (reference sequence). This CDR3 reads CASSASSGSSSYEQYF. The CDR3 nucleotides are TGTGCCAGCAGTGCCTCCTCAGGTTCCTCCTCCTACGAGCAGTACTTC.

The V and J genes are TRBV6-5 and TRBJ1-1; 7 bases fit TRBD1. Trimming cost V 6 bases and J 1 base; bases outside gene matches: 11. The CDR3 contains 16 residues. The V gene's germline CDR1 is MNHEY and CDR2 SVGAGI. In DNA, the CDR3 is TGTGCCAGCAGGCCGAACCGAGGACAGGCGAACACTGAAGCTTTCTTT. It translates to CASRPNRGQANTEAFF.

There are a few counts of this clonotype. The CDR3 DNA follows: TGCAGTGCTAGAGATGGGGGGGTAGCTTTCTTT. This codes for CSARDGGVAFF. The rearrangement uses TRBV20-1 and TRBJ1-1, with D possibly TRBD1 on 5 matching bases. From germline, CDR1 is DFQATT and CDR2 SNEGSKA (reference sequence). The V gene lost 0 bases and the J gene lost 10 bases, with 9 bases spanning the gap. The CDR3 has 11 amino acids.

This sequence joins TRBV27 and TRBJ1-5; the match to TRBD1 covers 7 bases. The length of the CDR3 is 14 residues. The germline V gene has CDR1 MNHEY and CDR2 SMNVEV (reference sequence). V lost 5 bases and J lost 5; bases outside the gene matches: 6. CDR3 sequence reads: CASSTDRWYQPQHF. CDR3 DNA sequence: TGTGCCAGCAGTACGGACAGGTGGTATCAGCCCCAGCATTTT.

In its sample, this clonotype was seen a few times. CDR3 protein: CASSSRLGIGSVTGGYGYTF. The CDR3, as DNA: TGTGCCAGCAGCTCACGCCTGGGTATAGGATCCGTGACCGGCGGCTATGGCTACACCTTC. The chain employs TRBV7-2 and TRBJ1-2; D remains ambiguous. The V and J ends lost 4 bases and 4 bases respectively, with 31 bases between them. CDR1 SGHTA and CDR2 FQGNSA come from the germline V gene. This CDR3 is 20 amino acids long. The complete variable domain, with remaining parts taken from reference TRBV7-2 and TRBJ1-2, reads GAGVSQSPSNKVTEKGKDVELRCDPISGHTALYWYRQSLGQGLEFLIYFQGNSAPDKSGLPSDRFSAERTGGSVSTLTIQRTQQEDSAVYLCASSSRLGIGSVTGGYGYTFGSGTRLTVV.

The chain carries TRBV4-1 and TRBJ2-7; possible D gene TRBD1, 6 bases. Trimming took 5 bases from V and 6 from J, leaving 14 bases between them. CDR3 length: 13 residues. Germline V gene sequence: CDR1 MGHRA, CDR2 YSYEKL. DNA of the CDR3: TGCGCCAGCAGCGGGCAGGGGTACTCCGAGCAGTACTTC. Protein sequence: CASSGQGYSEQYF.

This rearrangement joins TRBV5-1 to TRBJ2-7; D perhaps matches TRBD1 (6 bases). This CDR3 is 13 amino acids long. Germline loops: CDR1 SGHRS, CDR2 YFSETQ. With 0 bases removed from V and 6 bases from J, the gap between germline ends came to 10 bases. The CDR3, as DNA: TGCGCCAGCAGCTTGGGAGGGACATTCGAGCAGTACTTC. The encoded protein is CASSLGGTFEQYF.